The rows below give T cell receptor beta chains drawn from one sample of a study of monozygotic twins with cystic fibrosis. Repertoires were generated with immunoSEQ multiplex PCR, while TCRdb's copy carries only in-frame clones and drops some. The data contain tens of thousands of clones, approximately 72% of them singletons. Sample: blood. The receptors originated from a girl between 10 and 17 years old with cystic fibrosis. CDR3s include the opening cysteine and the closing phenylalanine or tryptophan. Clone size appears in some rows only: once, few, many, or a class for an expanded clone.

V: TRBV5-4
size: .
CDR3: CAVNGDSGRETQYF

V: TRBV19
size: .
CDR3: CASSMGLSSEQYF

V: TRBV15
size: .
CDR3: CATSRDLGKSGYTF

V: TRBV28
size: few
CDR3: CASSFIGEVGRAFF

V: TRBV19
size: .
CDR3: CASSAPGTGELFF

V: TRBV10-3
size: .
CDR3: CAIKPDGNYEQYF

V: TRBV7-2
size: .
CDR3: CASSLAPRSGSLYNEQFF

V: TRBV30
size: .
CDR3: CAWMGVEETQYF

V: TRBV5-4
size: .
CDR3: CASSLGSGRALNEQYF

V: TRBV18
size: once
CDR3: CASSPRGQGPDTQYF

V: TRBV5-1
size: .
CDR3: CASSWDKGNEKLFF

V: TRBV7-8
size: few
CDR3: CASSLRESRQGPDTQYF

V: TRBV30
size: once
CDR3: CAWNQDLKVGYGYTF

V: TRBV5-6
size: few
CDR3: CASSFGQGYYGYTF

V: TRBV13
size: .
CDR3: CASSLAGQLITDTQYF

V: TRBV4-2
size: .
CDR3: CASSQDGGGEDTQYF

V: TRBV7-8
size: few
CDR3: CASSLVGQDQPQHF

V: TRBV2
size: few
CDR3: CASSLSRIIQYF

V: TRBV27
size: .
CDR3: CASSSGVFPPTGTDTQYF

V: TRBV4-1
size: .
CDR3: CASSQPTGVGSASTDTQYF

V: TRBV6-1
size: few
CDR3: CASNMGRETQYF

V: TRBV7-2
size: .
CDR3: CASSSFGTDGYTF

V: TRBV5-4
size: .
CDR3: CASSLVTDLNTEAFF

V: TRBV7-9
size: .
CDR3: CASSRTGGDTEAFF

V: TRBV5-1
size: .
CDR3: CASSPRPRDDTEAFF

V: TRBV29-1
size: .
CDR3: CSVAGGQETQYF

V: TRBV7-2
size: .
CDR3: CASSSQETQYF

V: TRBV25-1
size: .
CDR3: CASSRETQYF

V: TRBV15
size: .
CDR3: CATSRRNRGPVNTEAFF

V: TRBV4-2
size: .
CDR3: CASSQELGGADTQYF

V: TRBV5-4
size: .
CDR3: CASSLGGAGGTDTQYF

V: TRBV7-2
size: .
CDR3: CASRRISGTSTGELFF

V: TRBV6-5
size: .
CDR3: CASSYQRGAGELFF

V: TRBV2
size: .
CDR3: CASSASVSRTQETQYF

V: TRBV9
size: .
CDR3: CASSVALAGERYNEQFF

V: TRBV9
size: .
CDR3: CASSGDRGFETQYF

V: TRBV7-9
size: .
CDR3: CASSRDHRGEQFF

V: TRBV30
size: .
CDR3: CAWSVTGQSSYNEQFF

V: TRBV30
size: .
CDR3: CAWSNSESGELFF

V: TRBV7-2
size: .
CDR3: CASSEGRLAIYEQYF

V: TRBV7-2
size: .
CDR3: CASSKGAGELFF

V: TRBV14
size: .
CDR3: CASSHHRGGQAPLDTEAFF

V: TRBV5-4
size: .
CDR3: CASSHPGQEAFF

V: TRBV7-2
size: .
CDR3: CASSFSGAGVKETQYF

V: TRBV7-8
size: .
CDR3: CASSLERQGGRETQYF

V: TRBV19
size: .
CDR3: CASTPNLVTEAFF

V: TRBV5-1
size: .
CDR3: CASSFGTSGNTGELFF

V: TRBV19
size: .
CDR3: CASSIGWLNEQFF

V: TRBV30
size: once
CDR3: CAWIGMLDEQFF

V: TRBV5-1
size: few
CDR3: CASSPGEVGYEQYF

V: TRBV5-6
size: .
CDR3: CASSFFRARGDTQYF

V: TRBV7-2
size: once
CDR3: CASSLGREAEQFF

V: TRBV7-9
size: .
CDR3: CASSSPGDRATQYF